This T cell receptor (beta chain) was obtained from a study of cytomegalovirus exposure and HLA in healthy donors. Generated by immunoSEQ multiplex PCR, the TCRdb table keeps only in-frame clones and is missing some. The sample has about 160,000 clones, approximately 86% seen once. The CDR3 totals 16 residues. The junction had 9 bases not matched to a gene; V was cut back by 5 bases and J by 2 bases. Per the germline V gene, CDR1 is PRHDT and CDR2 is FYEKMQ (reference sequence). This clonotype was sampled from a woman under 30 in good health and CMV-seronegative. The chain is built from TRBV13 and TRBJ1-3; TRBD1 matches 7 bases. Sequencing used PBMCs. The CDR3 loop reads CASSPNRDRTGNTIYF. CDR3 nucleotides: TGTGCCAGCAGCCCTAATAGGGACAGAACTGGAAACACCATATATTTT.